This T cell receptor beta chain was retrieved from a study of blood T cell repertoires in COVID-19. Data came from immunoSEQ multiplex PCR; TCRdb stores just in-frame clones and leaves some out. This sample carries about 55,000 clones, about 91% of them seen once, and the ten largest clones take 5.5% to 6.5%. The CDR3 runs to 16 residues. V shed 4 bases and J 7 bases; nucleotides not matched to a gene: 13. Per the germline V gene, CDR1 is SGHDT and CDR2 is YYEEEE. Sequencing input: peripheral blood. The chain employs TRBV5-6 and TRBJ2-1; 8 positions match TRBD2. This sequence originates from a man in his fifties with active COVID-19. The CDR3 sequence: CASSPSTGGPWNEQFF. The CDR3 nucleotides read TGTGCCAGCAGCCCCAGCACGGGGGGGCCTTGGAATGAGCAGTTCTTC.